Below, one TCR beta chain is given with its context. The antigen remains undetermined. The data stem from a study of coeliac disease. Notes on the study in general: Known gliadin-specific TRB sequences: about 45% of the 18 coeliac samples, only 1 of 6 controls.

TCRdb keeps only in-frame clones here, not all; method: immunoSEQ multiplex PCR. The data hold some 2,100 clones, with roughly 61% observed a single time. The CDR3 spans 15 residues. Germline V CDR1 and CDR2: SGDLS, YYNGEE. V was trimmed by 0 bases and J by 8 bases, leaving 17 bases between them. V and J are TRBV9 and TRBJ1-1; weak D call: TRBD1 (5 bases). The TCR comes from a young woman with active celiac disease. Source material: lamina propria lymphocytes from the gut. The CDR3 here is CASSVVGRGSQEAFF. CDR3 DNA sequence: TGTGCCAGCAGCGTAGTAGGACGGGGGAGCCAAGAAGCTTTCTTT. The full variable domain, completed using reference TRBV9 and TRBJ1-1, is DSGVTQTPKHLITATGQRVTLRCSPRSGDLSVYWYQQSLDQGLQFLIQYYNGEERAKGNILERFSAQQFPDLHSELNLSSLELGDSALYFCASSVVGRGSQEAFFGQGTRLTVV.